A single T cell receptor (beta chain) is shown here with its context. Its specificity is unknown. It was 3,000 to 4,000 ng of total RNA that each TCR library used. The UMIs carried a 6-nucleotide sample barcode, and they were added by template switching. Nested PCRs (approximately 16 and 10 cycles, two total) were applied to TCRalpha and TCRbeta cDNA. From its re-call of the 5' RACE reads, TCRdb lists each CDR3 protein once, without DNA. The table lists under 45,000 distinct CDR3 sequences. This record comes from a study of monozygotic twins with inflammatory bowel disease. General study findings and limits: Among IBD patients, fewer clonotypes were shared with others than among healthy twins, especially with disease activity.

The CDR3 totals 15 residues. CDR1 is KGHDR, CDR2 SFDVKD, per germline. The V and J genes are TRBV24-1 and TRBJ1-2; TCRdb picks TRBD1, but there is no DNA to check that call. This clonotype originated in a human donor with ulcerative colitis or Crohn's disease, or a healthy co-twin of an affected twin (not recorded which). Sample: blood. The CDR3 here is CATSDTGKGVGGYTF.